This note documents a single T cell receptor beta chain sequence. Its antigen is not known. Germline V gives CDR1 LNHDA, CDR2 SQIVND (reference sequence). CDR3 size: 16 residues. The V and J ends lost 3 bases and 2 bases respectively, with 17 bases between them. The treatment denotes: roughly 10-day PBMC culture with coronavirus spike peptide pools or control peptides (ViraFEST assay). Expansion of antigen-specific T cells with peptide pools by ViraFEST preceded sequencing of TCRs. This sample is part of a study of vaccination and CD4 T cells after COVID-19. Study-level background: No peptide, an HIV-1 Nef pool, or a CEFX pool was what each control culture received.

With the Oncomine TCR Beta short-read assay, DNA from cultured CD4+ T cells was sequenced. Someone extracted genomic DNA from cultured CD4+ T cells. MiXCR, applied by TCRdb to the PCR reads, yields one record per CDR3 protein. In the table there are about 20,000 distinct CDR3 sequences, roughly two fifths of which are singletons. The sequencing used CD4+ T cells from blood, cultured in vitro, collected before SARS-CoV-2 vaccination. The V and J genes are TRBV19 and TRBJ2-7, with D perhaps TRBD1 (5 bases). The sequence was obtained from a human donor who received a COVID-19 vaccine. CDR3 DNA: TGTGCCAGTAGTATGTTTCCGGACACGCCTACCTACGAGCAGTACTTC. Protein: CASSMFPDTPTYEQYF.